These T cell receptor beta chains were read from a single sample in a study of cytomegalovirus exposure and HLA in healthy donors. Assay used: immunoSEQ multiplex PCR; TCRdb lists only in-frame clones, some missing. In the table there are 100,000 or so clones, roughly 87% of which are singletons. Sequencing used PBMCs. The receptors stem from a man aged 18-30 years in good health and CMV-seropositive. The CDR3 runs from the conserved cysteine through the conserved F or W. The order of the fields is D gene, clone size, J gene, V gene, CDR3 protein, CDR3 DNA. The D gene is left open where the match is weak. Some rows have no size entry. The others give once, few or many, or a class for an expanded clone.

d_call: TRBD2; clone_size: -; j_call: TRBJ2-3; v_call: TRBV4-3; cdr3_aa: CASSQGLAGADTQYF; cdr3_nt: TGCGCCAGCAGCCAGGGACTAGCGGGAGCAGATACGCAGTATTTT
d_call: TRBD2; clone_size: -; j_call: TRBJ2-3; v_call: TRBV28; cdr3_aa: CASSQGLAAQYF; cdr3_nt: TGTGCCAGCAGCCAGGGACTAGCAGCCCAGTATTTT
d_call: TRBD1; clone_size: -; j_call: TRBJ2-5; v_call: TRBV10-3; cdr3_aa: CAISEDRGDTQYF; cdr3_nt: TGTGCCATCAGTGAGGACAGGGGGGACACCCAGTACTTC
d_call: TRBD1; clone_size: -; j_call: TRBJ2-1; v_call: TRBV7-9; cdr3_aa: CASSPGQGAFFSSYNEQFF; cdr3_nt: TGTGCCAGCAGCCCAGGACAGGGGGCGTTTTTTAGCTCCTACAATGAGCAGTTCTTC
d_call: TRBD2; clone_size: -; j_call: TRBJ2-5; v_call: TRBV4-2; cdr3_aa: CASSQGDSGGAGETQYF; cdr3_nt: TGTGCCAGCAGCCAAGGTGATAGCGGGGGGGCCGGGGAGACCCAGTACTTC
d_call: TRBD1; clone_size: -; j_call: TRBJ1-4; v_call: TRBV14; cdr3_aa: CASSLGPGQPNEKLFF; cdr3_nt: TGTGCCAGCAGCCTCGGACCGGGACAGCCTAATGAAAAACTGTTTTTT
d_call: -; clone_size: -; j_call: TRBJ2-1; v_call: TRBV5-1; cdr3_aa: CASSLGVPQRELYNEQFF; cdr3_nt: TGCGCCAGCAGCTTGGGTGTTCCCCAACGGGAGCTCTACAATGAGCAGTTCTTC
d_call: TRBD1; clone_size: -; j_call: TRBJ2-7; v_call: TRBV5-4; cdr3_aa: CASSLSDRVPYEQYF; cdr3_nt: TGTGCCAGCAGCTTGAGTGACAGGGTGCCCTACGAGCAGTACTTC
d_call: TRBD2; clone_size: once; j_call: TRBJ2-7; v_call: TRBV4-3; cdr3_aa: CASSQDPSGGITYEQYF; cdr3_nt: TGCGCCAGCAGCCAAGATCCCTCGGGAGGGATAACCTACGAGCAGTACTTC
d_call: -; clone_size: -; j_call: TRBJ2-1; v_call: TRBV11-3; cdr3_aa: CASSRTTEGSNEQFF; cdr3_nt: TGTGCCAGCAGCCGTACGACGGAGGGTAGCAATGAGCAGTTCTTC
d_call: TRBD2; clone_size: -; j_call: TRBJ2-5; v_call: TRBV2; cdr3_aa: CASTLAGVQETQYF; cdr3_nt: TGTGCCAGCACACTAGCGGGGGTCCAAGAGACCCAGTACTTC
d_call: TRBD2; clone_size: -; j_call: TRBJ2-3; v_call: TRBV5-1; cdr3_aa: CASSLWSGRGTDTQYF; cdr3_nt: TGCGCCAGCAGCTTGTGGAGCGGGAGGGGCACAGATACGCAGTATTTT
d_call: -; clone_size: few; j_call: TRBJ1-2; v_call: TRBV6-1; cdr3_aa: CASSEELHSLGYTF; cdr3_nt: TGTGCCAGCAGTGAAGAACTACATTCCCTTGGCTACACCTTC
d_call: TRBD1; clone_size: -; j_call: TRBJ2-3; v_call: TRBV10-1; cdr3_aa: CASSGDRGLGDTQYF; cdr3_nt: TGCGCCAGCAGTGGAGACAGGGGGCTCGGAGATACGCAGTATTTT
d_call: TRBD2; clone_size: -; j_call: TRBJ2-1; v_call: TRBV5-4; cdr3_aa: CASSIGLAAEQFF; cdr3_nt: TGTGCCAGCAGCATTGGACTAGCAGCTGAGCAGTTCTTC